These 21 T cell receptor beta chains share one sample of origin, sequenced in a study of cytomegalovirus exposure and HLA in healthy donors. 13 Jbeta primers and 60 Vbeta primers were used for the PCR. Generated by immunoSEQ multiplex PCR, the TCRdb table keeps only in-frame clones and is missing some. Counted here are about 57,000 clones, approximately 80% occurring once; the ten biggest clones make up 3.5% to 5%. The material sequenced was PBMCs. Receptor source: a young man in good health and CMV-seronegative.

The J gene is TRBJ1-1, the V gene TRBV6-1, with 7 bases identical to TRBD1. The CDR3 is 13 residues long. Germline V lookup: CDR1 MNHNS, CDR2 SASEGT. V lost 5 bases, J lost 8 bases, and 8 bases stayed unmatched. Here the CDR3 reads CASSLTTGLEAFF. DNA of the CDR3: TGTGCCAGCAGTTTAACGACAGGGCTGGAAGCTTTCTTT.

The chain employs TRBV4-2 and TRBJ1-1, with 7 bases fitting TRBD1. V was pared by 3 bases and J by 0 bases, with 7 bases of the junction left unmatched. The CDR3 is made up of 16 amino acids. Germline V gene lookup returns CDR1 LGHNA and CDR2 YNFKEQ. The CDR3 DNA reads as TGTGCCAGCAGCCAGGGGACAGACGGTATGAACACTGAAGCTTTCTTT. Translation gives CASSQGTDGMNTEAFF.

The chain couples TRBV5-1 to TRBJ1-3, with no clear D. V was shortened by 3 bases and J by 0 bases, with 10 bases between the two germline ends. There are 15 residues in the CDR3. The V gene's germline CDR1 is SGHRS and CDR2 YFSETQ. The CDR3 region is CASSSGSRSGNTIYF. CDR3 DNA: TGCGCCAGCAGCTCCGGGAGCCGCTCTGGAAACACCATATATTTT.

This chain links TRBV2 with TRBJ2-1; weak D call: TRBD2 (6 bases). This CDR3 is 14 amino acids long. Germline V gene lookup returns CDR1 SNHLY and CDR2 FYNNEI. Trimming stripped 4 bases from V and 2 bases from J, with 9 bases between. This chain's CDR3 is CASSGPGAYNEQFF. CDR3 nucleotide sequence: TGTGCCAGCAGTGGGCCGGGAGCCTACAATGAGCAGTTCTTC.

This chain links TRBV9 with TRBJ1-2, with a tentative D call TRBD1 (5 bases). This CDR3 has 16 amino acids. Germline V gene data show CDR1 as SGDLS and CDR2 as YYNGEE. V dropped 3 bases and J dropped 4 bases, with 19 bases sitting between them. The CDR3 bases are TGTGCCAGCAGCGATGGGGCAGGTGGCACACCCTATGGCTACACCTTC. Translating it yields CASSDGAGGTPYGYTF.

The rearrangement links TRBV11-2 to TRBJ2-2; D is perhaps TRBD1 (5 bases). V was pared by 1 base and J by 9 bases, with 15 bases between. Germline CDR1 SGHAT, CDR2 FQNNGV. This CDR3 contains 15 residues. CDR3 nucleotides: TGTGCCAGCAGCTTAGCGTTCCAGGGAAGGCGGGAGCTGTTTTTT. This sequence encodes CASSLAFQGRRELFF.

The rearrangement uses TRBV27 and TRBJ1-3; unclear D gene. Trimming pared 4 bases from V and 0 bases from J, leaving 10 bases between. Germline V gene data show CDR1 as MNHEY and CDR2 as SMNVEV (reference sequence). The CDR3 sequence is 15 residues long. This CDR3 is CASSSLPLSGNTIYF. CDR3 nucleotides: TGTGCCAGCAGTTCCCTTCCCCTCTCTGGAAACACCATATATTTT.

The chain carries TRBV4-2 and TRBJ2-5; 12 nucleotides match TRBD2. The V gene's germline CDR1 is LGHNA and CDR2 YNFKEQ. V lost 0 bases to trimming and J lost 5 bases; unmatched junction nucleotides: 7. CDR3 length equals 17 residues. CDR3 nucleotides: TGTGCCAGCAGCCAAGATAGTAGGACTAGCGGGGTGGAGACCCAGTACTTC. Its translation: CASSQDSRTSGVETQYF.

J is TRBJ2-7 and V is TRBV5-3, with D possibly matching TRBD2 (5 bases). TRBV5-3 is classed as an ORF, of uncertain function. Trimming pared 1 base from V and 6 bases from J, leaving 8 bases between. This CDR3 contains 12 residues. CDR3 sequence: CARSLLACEQYF. The CDR3 DNA sequence: TGTGCCAGAAGCTTGTTAGCGTGCGAGCAGTACTTC.

The chain employs TRBV19 and TRBJ1-2, with D possibly being TRBD1 (5 bases). The length of the CDR3 is 15 residues. Deletions cut 4 bases from V and 4 bases from J, with 16 bases between. Germline V CDR1 and CDR2: LNHDA, SQIVND (reference sequence). The CDR3: CASSTPGPGGYGYTF. CDR3 DNA sequence: TGTGCCAGTAGTACCCCGGGGCCGGGGGGCTATGGCTACACCTTC.

The chain uses TRBV5-4 and TRBJ1-2, with 9 bases aligning to TRBD1. The CDR3 has 15 amino acids. CDR1 and CDR2 from the germline V gene are SGHNT and YYREEE (reference sequence). V trimming: 4 bases; J trimming: 4 bases; junction bases outside the gene matches: 8. DNA of the CDR3: TGTGCCAGCAGCACCACAGGGGGCTTTGGCTATGGCTACACCTTC. Translation gives CASSTTGGFGYGYTF.

This rearrangement joins TRBV7-2 to TRBJ2-1; TRBD2 is a possible D gene (5 bases). Looked up from germline, CDR1 is SGHTA and CDR2 is FQGNSA. There are 14 residues in the CDR3. V was shortened by 5 bases and J by 4 bases, with 12 bases between the two germline ends. In nucleotides, the CDR3 is TGTGCCAGCAGCCCCCCCGCGGGTTACAATGAGCAGTTCTTC. Translating it yields CASSPPAGYNEQFF.

This rearrangement joins TRBV10-1 to TRBJ2-5; 13 positions match TRBD2. The CDR3 has 16 residues. Unmatched junction bases numbered 5, after V lost 6 bases and J lost 1 base. CDR1 and CDR2 from the germline V gene are WNHNN and SYGVQD (reference sequence). CDR3 region: CASSSGLAGFQETQYF. DNA of the CDR3: TGCGCCAGCAGCTCGGGACTAGCGGGGTTCCAAGAGACCCAGTACTTC.

This clone was picked up one time. Here the CDR3 reads CASSLPFSGELFF. The DNA for the CDR3 is TGTGCCAGCAGCTTACCCTTCTCCGGGGAGCTGTTTTTT. The gene calls are TRBV7-9 and TRBJ2-2; D unclear. Per germline, CDR1 SEHNR and CDR2 FQNEAQ (reference sequence). V gave up 2 bases and J gave up 6 bases, with 7 bases separating them. The CDR3 consists of 13 residues.

The rearrangement links TRBV5-1 to TRBJ2-3, with D possibly being TRBD2 (6 bases). V lost 6 bases, J lost 1 base, and 12 bases lay in between. CDR1 is SGHRS, CDR2 YFSETQ, per germline. The CDR3 extends over 14 amino acids. CDR3 DNA: TGCGCCAGCACCGTTTGGGGGGGCACAGATACGCAGTATTTT. The encoded protein is CASTVWGGTDTQYF.

CDR3 region: CASSREQETQYF. CDR3 sequence (DNA): TGTGCCAGCAGTAGGGAGCAAGAGACCCAGTACTTC. The chain combines TRBV9 with TRBJ2-5; perhaps TRBD2 as D (5 bases). V lost 5 bases and J lost 2, with 7 bases in between. The germline CDR1 and CDR2 sequences are SGDLS and YYNGEE. The CDR3 totals 12 residues.

This chain connects TRBV2 to TRBJ1-1; unclear D gene. V was clipped by 3 bases and J by 2 bases, with 7 bases between them. Germline lookup yields CDR1 SNHLY and CDR2 FYNNEI. The CDR3 length is 13 residues. The CDR3 DNA is TGTGCCAGCAGTGATGGGAGTAACACTGAAGCTTTCTTT. This sequence encodes CASSDGSNTEAFF. Variable domain in full (rest from reference TRBV2 and TRBJ1-1): EPEVTQTPSHQVTQMGQEVILRCVPISNHLYFYWYRQILGQKVEFLVSFYNNEISEKSEIFDDQFSVERPDGSNFTLKIRSTKLEDSAMYFCASSDGSNTEAFFGQGTRLTVV.

Here the CDR3 reads CATGTTENYGYTF. CDR3 sequence (DNA): TGTGCCACCGGGACAACAGAAAACTATGGCTACACCTTC. This sequence joins TRBV10-3 and TRBJ1-2; D perhaps matches TRBD1 (6 bases). V lost 10 bases and J lost 2, with 14 bases in between. Germline lookup yields CDR1 ENHRY and CDR2 SYGVKD. The CDR3 spans 13 residues.

The count of this clone is one. The chain couples TRBV7-2 to TRBJ2-7; 7 positions match TRBD2. The CDR3 has 14 amino acids. Germline trimming cut 4 bases from V and 5 bases from J; bases unmatched to any gene: 8. Germline V gene data show CDR1 as SGHTA and CDR2 as FQGNSA. The chain's CDR3 is CASSSQLARDEQYF. The CDR3 DNA follows: TGTGCCAGCAGCTCCCAACTAGCGCGGGACGAGCAGTACTTC.

The chain couples TRBV19 to TRBJ1-2; 7 nucleotides align to TRBD1. With V trimmed by 10 bases and J by 4 bases, 6 bases remained unmatched. This CDR3 contains 12 residues. Looked up from germline, CDR1 is LNHDA and CDR2 is SQIVND (reference sequence). Written as DNA, the CDR3 is TGTGCCATTAACAGGGGCGCCTATGGCTACACCTTC. The encoded protein is CAINRGAYGYTF.

This chain links TRBV7-2 with TRBJ1-5; D not resolved. CDR3 size: 14 residues. The ends were cut back, 4 bases at V and 2 bases at J, with 9 bases in the middle. Germline assignment: CDR1 SGHTA and CDR2 FQGNSA. The CDR3 DNA follows: TGTGCCAGCAGCTCGGACTGGGGCAATCAGCCCCAGCATTTT. It codes for CASSSDWGNQPQHF.